This TCR beta chain was sequenced during a study of cytomegalovirus exposure and HLA in healthy donors. Study-level background: Unique TCR beta sequences numbering some 120 million came from 150 million to 200 million T cells in an earlier analysis. Regarding the study as a whole: Researchers reportedly found TCR beta sequences accurately predicted most subjects' HLA-A and HLA-B alleles. Later analysis identified about 18,000 TCR beta sequences associated with HLA alleles, using a false discovery rate threshold of 0.05. A later examination showed that TCR association rates differed by HLA locus, with DRB1 most and HLA-C fewest.

On this clone: Antigen specificity is unknown.

Primers included in the PCR were 60 Vbeta and 13 Jbeta primers. TCRdb's copy holds only in-frame clones and misses some; the assay was immunoSEQ multiplex PCR. This repertoire includes 100,000 to 150,000 clones. Germline values: CDR1 MGHRA, CDR2 YSYEKL. Trimming removed 4 bases from V and 7 bases from J; junction bases left unmatched: 10. CDR3 length: 16 residues. The sequenced material came from PBMCs. This chain uses TRBV4-1 with TRBJ1-6; TRBD1 matches at 7 bases. The clonotype originates from a man younger than 40 in good health and CMV-seronegative. The DNA for the CDR3 is TGCGCCAGCAGCCTTCCCCGGACCAGGGGGAATTCACCCCTCCACTTT. Amino acid sequence: CASSLPRTRGNSPLHF.